Shown below are 21 T cell receptor beta chains from a single sample sequenced in a study of early stage breast cancer tumors. Assay used: immunoSEQ multiplex PCR; TCRdb lists only in-frame clones, some missing. The repertoire holds approximately 1,600 clones, with about 77% as singletons. Sequenced material: normal breast tissue next to the tumor. The receptor set was obtained from a person aged 50-59 years with breast cancer.

As regards this clone: One junction end does not reproduce the germline sequence, and a read error may be involved. J is TRBJ2-1 and V is TRBV5-4; D is undetermined. Looked up from germline, CDR1 is SGHNT and CDR2 is YYREEE (reference sequence). The CDR3 has 15 residues. CDR3 protein: CASSLNRVSHNEQFF. The CDR3 nucleotides read TGTGCCAGCAGCTTGAATCGAGTCTCCCACAATGAGCAGTTCTTC.

The chain combines TRBV5-8 with TRBJ2-3; D is perhaps TRBD1 or TRBD2 (5 bases each). This CDR3 has 14 amino acids. In germline, CDR1 is SGHTS, CDR2 YDEGEE. Trimming stripped 4 bases from V and 0 bases from J, with 9 bases between. The CDR3 region is CASSLWGSTDTQYF. CDR3 bases: TGTGCCAGCAGCCTTTGGGGGAGCACAGATACGCAGTATTTT.

The chain uses TRBV21-1 and TRBJ2-2; the table names TRBD1, a call not compared with the DNA. TRBV21-1 is designated a pseudogene. The CDR3 is made up of 12 amino acids. In nucleotides, the CDR3 is TGTGCCAGCAGCAAAGCTACAGGTTGGCTGTTTTTT. Protein: CASSKATGWLFF.

The chain uses TRBV2 and TRBJ2-7, with TRBD2 matching over 7 bases. This CDR3 comprises 13 residues. Germline lookup yields CDR1 SNHLY and CDR2 FYNNEI. The trim removed 7 bases at V and 3 bases at J, leaving 6 bases unmatched. The CDR3 DNA sequence: TGTGCCAGCACCCGGGGGGAGGACTACGAGCAGTACGTC. This gives the protein CASTRGEDYEQYV.

This clone turned up a few times. The chain links TRBV2 to TRBJ1-5; D gene uncertain. Germline V gene data show CDR1 as SNHLY and CDR2 as FYNNEI. V lost 8 bases, J lost 0 bases, and 5 bases lay in between. The CDR3 has 12 amino acids. The CDR3 nucleotides read TGTGCCAGCCGGGGTAGCAATCAGCCCCAGCATTTT. It is translated as CASRGSNQPQHF.

The V call is TRBV7-9, the J call TRBJ2-3, with a possible D match to TRBD1 (5 bases). Germline V gene lookup returns CDR1 SEHNR and CDR2 FQNEAQ (reference sequence). The CDR3 loop spans 15 amino acids. Trimming stripped 2 bases from V and 4 bases from J, with 13 bases between. This CDR3 is CASSLWSGPADTQYF. The CDR3 DNA reads TGTGCCAGCAGCTTATGGTCAGGGCCCGCAGATACGCAGTATTTT.

Only a few counts were recorded for this clone. V usage is TRBV5-4 and J usage is TRBJ2-6, with D perhaps matching TRBD1 (5 bases). The V and J ends lost 5 bases and 0 bases respectively, with 15 bases between them. This CDR3 is built from 17 residues. Germline loops: CDR1 SGHNT, CDR2 YYREEE (reference sequence). The DNA of the CDR3 is TGTGCCAGCAGGCCCGACAGCCTTAACTCTGGGGCCAACGTCCTGACTTTC. As protein: CASRPDSLNSGANVLTF.

The J gene is TRBJ1-4, the V gene TRBV5-1; TRBD1 matches 8 bases. Per the germline V gene, CDR1 is SGHRS and CDR2 is YFSETQ. V was pared by 4 bases and J by 4 bases, with 3 bases of the junction left unmatched. CDR3 length equals 14 residues. CDR3 region: CASSEDRDNEKLFF. The CDR3 DNA sequence: TGCGCCAGCAGCGAGGACAGGGATAATGAAAAACTGTTTTTT.

The rearrangement uses TRBV7-2 and TRBJ1-2, with D perhaps matching TRBD1 (6 bases). The germline V gene encodes CDR1 SGHTA and CDR2 FQGNSA. There are 13 residues in the CDR3. Trimming left V 1 base short and J 8 bases short, with 11 bases between. CDR3 sequence: CASSLVGGPGYTF. CDR3 coding DNA: TGTGCCAGCAGCTTAGTAGGGGGTCCCGGCTACACCTTC.

J is TRBJ2-1 and V is TRBV6-4, with TRBD2 matching 9 bases. Germline V lookup: CDR1 MRHNA, CDR2 SNTAGT. Losses at the gene ends were 0 bases for V and 9 bases for J; bases not matched to a gene: 6. The CDR3 contains 15 residues. CDR3 DNA: TGTGCCAGCAGTGACTCTATTAGCGGGAGATTTGAGCAGTTCTTC. Its translation is CASSDSISGRFEQFF.

V gene TRBV2 combines with J gene TRBJ1-5, with D possibly TRBD1 on 6 matching bases. CDR3 length: 14 residues. The germline V gene has CDR1 SNHLY and CDR2 FYNNEI. V gave up 3 bases and J gave up 3 bases, with 9 bases separating them. The CDR3 protein is CASSDRGINQPQHF. In DNA, the CDR3 is TGTGCCAGCAGTGACAGGGGTATCAATCAGCCCCAGCATTTT.

The V gene is TRBV7-9, the J gene TRBJ2-3, with a weak D call TRBD2 (5 bases). CDR1 is SEHNR, CDR2 FQNEAQ, per germline (reference sequence). The CDR3 covers 18 residues. The V end was cut by 3 bases, the J end by 3 bases, with 22 bases between. The CDR3 loop reads CASSFSHSTGIETDTQYF. CDR3 DNA sequence: TGTGCCAGCAGCTTTTCCCACAGTACGGGAATCGAGACAGATACGCAGTATTTT.

This chain joins TRBV28 and TRBJ2-7; D possibly corresponds to TRBD2 (6 bases). V shed 2 bases and J shed 4 bases, with 6 bases lying between them. The germline V gene has CDR1 MDHEN and CDR2 SYDVKM. CDR3 length: 12 amino acids. CDR3 DNA: TGTGCCAGCAGTTTAGGGACTTACGAGCAGTACTTC. Translating gives CASSLGTYEQYF.

This clone appeared a few times. The chain has TRBV11-3 and TRBJ2-1, with 7 bases that match TRBD2. The CDR3 is 14 residues long. Germline values: CDR1 SGHNT, CDR2 YENEEA. Unmatched junction bases numbered 5, after V lost 1 base and J lost 8 bases. Here the CDR3 reads CASSLVREADEQFF. CDR3 coding DNA: TGTGCCAGCAGCTTAGTCCGGGAGGCCGATGAGCAGTTCTTC.

The chain is built from TRBV7-3 and TRBJ2-1; 16 nucleotides line up with TRBD2. V lost 3 bases and J lost 10; bases outside the gene matches: 3. The length of the CDR3 is 15 residues. The germline CDR1 and CDR2 sequences are SGHTA and FQGTGA. The CDR3 sequence is CASSFAGLAGGEQFF. The CDR3 nucleotides are TGTGCCAGCAGCTTCGCGGGACTAGCGGGAGGGGAGCAGTTCTTC. Full variable domain (rest looked up from reference TRBV7-3 and TRBJ2-1): GAGVSQTPSNKVTEKGKYVELRCDPISGHTALYWYRQSLGQGPEFLIYFQGTGAADDSGLPNDRFFAVRPEGSVSTLKIQRTERGDSAVYLCASSFAGLAGGEQFFGPGTRLTVL.

This clone was counted only a few times. The CDR3 region is CASSSQGSEAFF. CDR3 coding DNA: TGTGCCAGCAGCTCACAGGGTTCTGAAGCTTTCTTT. V usage is TRBV11-2 and J usage is TRBJ1-1, with D possibly TRBD1 on 6 matching bases. V lost 4 bases and J 6 bases, leaving 9 bases between the germline ends. The V gene's germline CDR1 is SGHAT and CDR2 FQNNGV. This CDR3 is 12 amino acids long.

The rearrangement uses TRBV2 and TRBJ1-2, with D tentatively TRBD1 (6 bases). The CDR3 totals 12 residues. CDR1 is SNHLY and CDR2 is FYNNEI in the germline V gene. V was clipped by 7 bases and J by 3 bases, with 9 bases between them. In nucleotides, the CDR3 is TGTGCCAGCACAGGGGAGGACTATGGCTACACCTTC. Its protein is CASTGEDYGYTF.

The V and J genes are TRBV19 and TRBJ2-7; TRBD2 aligns across 8 bases. V trimming: 4 bases; J trimming: 2 bases; junction bases outside the gene matches: 7. This CDR3 region has 15 residues. Germline loops: CDR1 LNHDA, CDR2 SQIVND (reference sequence). The CDR3 sequence is CASSTSGGGPYEQYF. Written as DNA, the CDR3 is TGTGCCAGTAGTACCTCCGGGGGGGGACCCTACGAGCAGTACTTC.

This clone showed up just once. CDR3 DNA sequence: TGTGCCAGCAGCTTTAATTCGCGGAGCTACAATGAGCAGTTCTTC. Translation gives CASSFNSRSYNEQFF. The chain carries TRBV5-4 and TRBJ2-1; D not resolved. The CDR3 loop spans 15 amino acids. The V gene lost 2 bases and the J gene lost 3 bases, with 12 bases spanning the gap. Germline loops: CDR1 SGHNT, CDR2 YYREEE (reference sequence).

The chain has TRBV4-1 and TRBJ2-6; D ambiguous. The CDR3 is 18 residues long. CDR1 is MGHRA and CDR2 is YSYEKL in the germline V gene. With 1 base removed from V and 0 bases from J, the gap between germline ends came to 13 bases. This CDR3 reads CASSQGQSILSGANVLTF. The CDR3 DNA reads as TGCGCCAGCAGCCAAGGCCAGTCCATCCTCTCTGGGGCCAACGTCCTGACTTTC.

The chain has TRBV19 and TRBJ1-1, with a weak D call TRBD1 (6 bases). CDR3 size: 16 residues. Trimming took off 3 bases at V and 3 bases at J, with 17 bases between the two ends. Germline V gene lookup returns CDR1 LNHDA and CDR2 SQIVND (reference sequence). CDR3 DNA: TGTGCCAGTAGTATCCCGGACAGTGTTTCCGACACTGAAGCTTTCTTT. The encoded protein is CASSIPDSVSDTEAFF.